These 32 T cell receptor beta chains came from one sample sequenced in a study of tumor and adjacent non-tumor tissue in lung cancer (dated by TCRdb to the late 2010s). Libraries were built with multiplex PCR. Sequenced on an Illumina HiSeq 2500. Following protocols modified from ARM-PCR, the researchers constructed TCRbeta libraries through three rounds of nested PCR with primers (Table S4). TCRdb trimmed the raw reads at Q25, called clones with MiXCR and kept productive beta chains. Here each entry gathers all rows of one CDR3 protein and keeps the most common genes and DNA. The sample profile shows approximately 80,000 distinct CDR3 sequences; approximately 78% of them were found once. Together, the top ten hold 51% of the sample. RNA was isolated from bulk unsorted tissue, and RNA quality was assessed with a NanoDrop ND-1000 and an Agilent 2100. Distant non-tumor tissue taken more than 3 cm from the tumor edge was used as the normal lung sample.

Sequenced sample: distant non-tumor lung tissue. Receptors originate from a man aged 55 to 70 with non-small cell lung cancer.

The chain employs TRBV24-1 and TRBJ2-5; a weak D match, TRBD2 (6 bases). The germline V gene has CDR1 KGHDR and CDR2 SFDVKD. The CDR3 has 14 amino acids. Here the CDR3 DNA reads TGTCCCATCAGTGATTCCCTAGCGAGGAAGACCCAGTACTTC. Its translation: CPISDSLARKTQYF.

Turning to this clonotype: The conserved phenylalanine or tryptophan normally closing the CDR3 is absent here, so this likely arose from a read error. This chain connects TRBV11-2 to TRBJ2-5; no reliable D call. The CDR3 is 14 amino acids. Trimming took off 1 base at V and 7 bases at J, with 13 bases between the two ends. Germline CDR1 SGHAT, CDR2 FQNNGV. The CDR3 reads CASSLGRELVTQYL. Written as DNA, the CDR3 is TGTGCCAGCAGCTTAGGACGCGAGCTGGTGACCCAGTACTTA.

This clonotype was seen a few times. This sequence joins TRBV5-1 and TRBJ2-1; D is uncertain. The germline V gene has CDR1 SGHRS and CDR2 YFSETQ. V gave up 5 bases and J gave up 2 bases, with 11 bases separating them. This CDR3 is built from 14 residues. The CDR3 spells CASSNSIPYNEQFF. The CDR3 DNA reads as TGCGCCAGCAGTAACAGTATTCCCTACAATGAGCAGTTCTTC.

In the case of this clonotype: This CDR3 fails to terminate in the conserved phenylalanine or tryptophan, so it likely reflects a read error. The chain combines TRBV20-1 with TRBJ2-7; 8 bases agree with TRBD1. CDR1 is DFQATT, CDR2 SNEGSKA, per germline (reference sequence). The CDR3 has 14 amino acids. V gave up 7 bases and J gave up 5 bases; unmatched junction bases: 13. In DNA, the CDR3 is TGCAGTGTTAGCTCCGGGACAGGAGGTCACGAGCAGTACTCC. Protein sequence: CSVSSGTGGHEQYS.

This chain uses TRBV6-5 with TRBJ1-5, with D possibly TRBD1 on 6 matching bases. Trimming took off 9 bases at V and 0 bases at J, with 15 bases between the two ends. The V gene's germline CDR1 is MNHEY and CDR2 SVGAGI. The CDR3 sequence is 15 residues long. The CDR3 reads CASSNLQGSNQPQHF. The CDR3 DNA follows: TGTGCCAGTAGTAACCTACAGGGTAGCAATCAGCCCCAGCATTTT.

The chain links TRBV11-1 to TRBJ2-1; D unclear. The V gene lost 2 bases and the J gene lost 5 bases, with 19 bases spanning the gap. This CDR3 contains 17 residues. Germline CDR1 and CDR2: SGHAT and FQDESV (reference sequence). The CDR3 region is CASSLSPLVGSNNEQFF. For the CDR3, the DNA is TGTGCCAGCAGCTTATCTCCGCTAGTGGGAAGCAACAATGAGCAGTTCTTC.

As concerns this clonotype: This may stem from a read error, because a much larger clone lies one nucleotide away. V and J are TRBV29-1 and TRBJ1-1; D ambiguous. Germline V CDR1 and CDR2: SQVTM, ANQGSEA. The CDR3 covers 13 residues. CDR3 sequence (DNA): TGCAGCGTTACCGGGAATTTGAAGACTGAAGCTTTCTTT. Protein sequence: CSVTGNLKTEAFF.

This clonotype occurred once. Germline and junction disagree at one end, which may indicate a read error. The chain couples TRBV5-4 to TRBJ2-7; D perhaps matches TRBD2 (6 bases). In germline, CDR1 is SGHNT, CDR2 YYREEE (reference sequence). This CDR3 comprises 14 residues. The CDR3 protein is CASSLNGGSYDQYF. CDR3 coding DNA: TGTGCCAGCAGCTTGAACGGGGGATCCTACGATCAGTACTTC.

A remark on this clonotype: It may be a read error: a sequence one base away is much more abundant. The chain is built from TRBV24-1 and TRBJ2-3; no clear D. Germline-derived CDR1 and CDR2 are KGHDR and SFDVKD. V was pared by 10 bases and J by 11 bases, with 21 bases between. This CDR3 has 13 residues. The CDR3 protein is CATAEEHMHRQYF. The DNA for the CDR3 is TGTGCCACTGCAGAGGAACATATGCATCGGCAGTATTTT.

In the case of this clonotype: The junction departs from germline at one end; a sequencing error may be responsible. The chain combines TRBV11-2 with TRBJ1-1, with D perhaps matching TRBD1 (5 bases). Germline assignment: CDR1 SGHAT and CDR2 FQNNGV. This CDR3 comprises 16 residues. CDR3 region: CATSLGTVVRDTEAFF. CDR3 nucleotide sequence: TGTGCCACCAGCTTAGGGACGGTGGTCAGGGACACTGAAGCTTTCTTT.

V usage is TRBV11-3 and J usage is TRBJ2-3, with 8 bases identical to TRBD2. The V gene's germline CDR1 is SGHNT and CDR2 YENEEA. After removal of 5 bases from V and 7 bases from J, the junction contained 14 bases not matched to a gene. The CDR3 is 16 residues long. CDR3 protein: CASSLLSGGRTNTQYF. DNA of the CDR3: TGTGCCAGCAGCCTGTTATCGGGGGGGAGAACAAATACGCAGTATTTT. The variable domain in full, with the rest retrieved from reference TRBV11-3 and TRBJ2-3, is EAGVVQSPRYKIIEKKQPVAFWCNPISGHNTLYWYLQNLGQGPELLIRYENEEAVDDSQLPKDRFSAERLKGVDSTLKIQPAELGDSAVYLCASSLLSGGRTNTQYFGPGTRLTVL.

About this clonotype itself: One end of the junction does not line up with germline, which may come from a read error. The CDR3 region has the DNA TGCAGCGTTGAAGATTATAGATTTAACCCCCACTCTGGGGCCAACCTCCTGACTTTC. Its translation is CSVEDYRFNPHSGANLLTF. The chain is built from TRBV29-1 and TRBJ2-6, with a weak D call TRBD1 (5 bases). CDR1 and CDR2 (germline): SQVTM, ANQGSEA. The CDR3 spans 19 residues.

The table lists this clonotype with a count of one. The junction departs from germline at one end; a sequencing error may be responsible. V usage is TRBV4-3 and J usage is TRBJ1-2, with D tentatively TRBD1 (5 bases). Germline loops: CDR1 LGHNA, CDR2 YSLEER. The CDR3 spans 14 residues. Here the CDR3 reads CSSSQEEGNYGYTF. The CDR3 region has the DNA TGCTCCAGCAGCCAAGAAGAGGGGAACTATGGCTACACCTTC.

This clonotype is a singleton in its sample. CDR3 DNA sequence: TGTGCCAGCAGTTACTTGACAGTGATTAATGAAAAACTGTTTTTT. As protein: CASSYLTVINEKLFF. The chain carries TRBV6-5 and TRBJ1-4, with D perhaps matching TRBD1 (5 bases). CDR3 length equals 15 residues. V lost 1 base and J 4 bases, leaving 10 bases between the germline ends. CDR1 is MNHEY and CDR2 is SVGAGI in the germline V gene.

Comments on this clonotype: A much larger clone differs by one base, so this may be a read error. V gene TRBV5-6 combines with J gene TRBJ2-1; D gene ambiguous. The CDR3 extends over 15 amino acids. Germline CDR1 SGHDT, CDR2 YYEEEE. CDR3 protein: CASSLVAGYGNKQFF. The CDR3 DNA is TGTGCCAGCAGCTTGGTGGCAGGTTATGGCAATAAGCAGTTCTTC. Full variable domain (remainder filled in from reference TRBV5-6 and TRBJ2-1): DAGVTQSPTHLIKTRGQQVTLRCSPKSGHDTVSWYQQALGQGPQFIFQYYEEEERQRGNFPDRFSGHQFPNYSSELNVNALLLGDSALYLCASSLVAGYGNKQFFGPGTRLTVL.

As concerns this clonotype: Germline is not matched at one junction end, which may reflect a read error. The V and J genes are TRBV11-3 and TRBJ1-2; D is perhaps TRBD1 (6 bases). There are 16 residues in the CDR3. Germline V gives CDR1 SGHNT, CDR2 YENEEA. This chain's CDR3 is CASRCPTSGANYGYTF. Here the CDR3 DNA reads TGTGCCAGCAGGTGCCCGACCTCGGGGGCTAACTATGGCTACACTTTC.

For the CDR3, the DNA is TGTGCCAGCAGCTTGTCGACAGGGGGTGGAGGAGAGACCCAGTACTTC. This encodes CASSLSTGGGGETQYF. The gene calls are TRBV11-3 and TRBJ2-5; 9 bases are a match to TRBD1. With V trimmed by 3 bases and J by 4 bases, 9 bases remained unmatched. The length of the CDR3 is 16 residues. Germline CDR1 SGHNT, CDR2 YENEEA. Full variable domain (missing parts from reference TRBV11-3 and TRBJ2-5): EAGVVQSPRYKIIEKKQPVAFWCNPISGHNTLYWYLQNLGQGPELLIRYENEEAVDDSQLPKDRFSAERLKGVDSTLKIQPAELGDSAVYLCASSLSTGGGGETQYFGPGTRLLVL.

Turning to this clonotype: The conserved closing phenylalanine or tryptophan is absent in this CDR3, likely reflecting a read error. The V call is TRBV11-2, the J call TRBJ2-7; 9 bases match TRBD1. CDR1 is SGHAT, CDR2 FQNNGV, per germline. The CDR3 is 15 amino acids. The CDR3 bases are TGTGCCAGCAGCGCCGGGACAGGGCGCACCTACGGGCAGTACTTG. Translation gives CASSAGTGRTYGQYL.

The chain links TRBV11-2 to TRBJ2-6; D may be TRBD1 or TRBD2 (5 bases each). Germline assignment: CDR1 SGHAT and CDR2 FQNNGV. The length of the CDR3 is 14 residues. V lost 6 bases, J lost 15 bases, and 21 bases lay in between. The CDR3 nucleotides read TGTGCCAGCAGTCCTATTTCTGGGACCAACACCCTGACTTTC. This gives the protein CASSPISGTNTLTF.

As regards this clonotype: Compared with germline, one end of the junction differs, possibly owing to a read error. The gene calls are TRBV7-8 and TRBJ1-5; D gene ambiguous. Germline V gene sequence: CDR1 SGHVS, CDR2 FQNEAQ. This CDR3 has 14 residues. The CDR3 loop is CVSSLEESSQSQHF. The CDR3 bases are TGTGTCAGCAGCTTAGAGGAGAGTTCTCAGTCCCAGCATTTT. The entire variable domain, with the rest obtained from reference TRBV7-8 and TRBJ1-5, is as follows: GAGVSQSPRYKVAKRGQDVALRCDPISGHVSLFWYQQALGQGPEFLTYFQNEAQLDKSGLPSDRFFAERPEGSVSTLKIQRTQQEDSAVYLCVSSLEESSQSQHFGDGTRLSIL.

This clonotype was observed once. Without the conserved terminal phenylalanine or tryptophan, this CDR3 likely stems from a read error. The CDR3 region has the DNA TGCGCCAGCAGCCAAGATGGGGAAATGAACACTGAAGCTTTCTTA. Amino acids: CASSQDGEMNTEAFL. This chain uses TRBV4-3 with TRBJ1-1; D remains ambiguous. From germline, CDR1 is LGHNA and CDR2 YSLEER. This CDR3 is 15 amino acids long. The V and J ends lost 0 bases and 0 bases respectively, with 8 bases between them.

As for this clonotype: Given the absence of the conserved phenylalanine or tryptophan at the CDR3 end, a read error is likely. The limits of the CDR3 on the DNA are not certain, so only TCRdb's listed CDR3 is given. The CDR3 sequence is CSARTSGRGNIHYL. The chain couples TRBV20-1 to TRBJ2-4; the DNA was not compared with TRBD2, the D call given in the table. The CDR3 spans 14 amino acids, including both terminal residues. CDR1 DFQATT and CDR2 SNEGSKA come from the germline V gene (reference sequence).

On this clonotype: One junction end does not reproduce the germline sequence, and a read error may be involved. The genes are TRBV5-4 and TRBJ2-7; 9 bases align to TRBD2. The CDR3 is 19 amino acids. In germline, CDR1 is SGHNT, CDR2 YYREEE (reference sequence). Here the CDR3 DNA reads TGCGCCAGCAGCTTGCCGCCGGGTAGCGGGAGCAGGGGCTCCTACGAGCAGTACTTC. Encoded protein: CASSLPPGSGSRGSYEQYF.

Remarks on this clonotype: One junction end disagrees with the germline gene, perhaps due to a read error. The V call is TRBV20-1, the J call TRBJ2-2; a weak D match, TRBD2 (5 bases). Germline V lookup: CDR1 DFQATT, CDR2 SNEGSKA (reference sequence). The CDR3 covers 14 residues. The chain's CDR3 is CSARFSEKTGELLF. For the CDR3, the DNA is TGCAGTGCTAGATTCTCCGAGAAGACCGGGGAGCTGTTATTT.

This chain connects TRBV20-1 to TRBJ2-1; the match to TRBD2 covers 9 bases. V lost 4 bases, J lost 8 bases, and 12 bases stayed unmatched. Germline V gene sequence: CDR1 DFQATT, CDR2 SNEGSKA (reference sequence). This CDR3 comprises 15 residues. The CDR3 DNA follows: TGCAGTGCTAAGTTGTCTAGCGGGGAATACGATGAGCAGTTCTTC. This translates into CSAKLSSGEYDEQFF.

Comments on this clonotype: An end of the junction differs from the germline gene, which may be a read error. The chain has TRBV5-4 and TRBJ2-3; 9 bases line up with TRBD1. Looked up from germline, CDR1 is SGHNT and CDR2 is YYREEE (reference sequence). The CDR3 is 15 residues long. CDR3 coding DNA: TGTGCCAGCAGATCCGGGACAGGGAGCACCGATACGCCGTATTTT. Protein sequence: CASRSGTGSTDTPYF.

By its share, this clonotype is medium-sized. The rearrangement joins TRBV20-1 to TRBJ2-7; the match to TRBD2 covers 15 bases. V trimming: 6 bases; J trimming: 4 bases; junction bases outside the gene matches: 4. This CDR3 is 14 amino acids long. Germline V gives CDR1 DFQATT, CDR2 SNEGSKA (reference sequence). The CDR3 is CSARTSGRAYEQYF. Written as DNA, the CDR3 is TGCAGTGCCAGGACTAGCGGGAGGGCTTACGAGCAGTACTTC.

J is TRBJ1-2 and V is TRBV5-6, with D perhaps matching TRBD1 (5 bases). Trimming stripped 0 bases from V and 2 bases from J, with 14 bases between. This CDR3 region has 16 residues. Germline V gene lookup returns CDR1 SGHDT and CDR2 YYEEEE. The DNA of the CDR3 is TGTGCCAGCAGCTTGGTACATGGTTACAGGAACTATGGCTACACCTTC. It yields the protein CASSLVHGYRNYGYTF.

On this clonotype itself: This likely comes from a read error, as the CDR3 has no conserved phenylalanine or tryptophan at its end. This chain joins TRBV11-2 and TRBJ2-7; 9 nucleotides align to TRBD2. V shed 2 bases and J 4 bases; nucleotides not matched to a gene: 6. The CDR3 runs to 15 residues. The germline CDR1 and CDR2 sequences are SGHAT and FQNNGV. The CDR3 is CASSLPTSGSYEQYY. The CDR3 DNA follows: TGTGCCAGCAGCTTACCGACTAGCGGATCTTACGAGCAGTACTAC.

Turning to this clonotype: The CDR3 does not close with the conserved phenylalanine or tryptophan, likely indicating a read error. V and J are TRBV29-1 and TRBJ2-7; D might be TRBD1 (6 bases). Germline CDR1 and CDR2: SQVTM and ANQGSEA. The CDR3 sequence is 15 residues long. The CDR3 is CNVVTRVGGTYEQYY. In DNA, the CDR3 is TGCAACGTTGTTACGAGGGTAGGGGGAACCTACGAGCAGTACTAC.

Notes on this clonotype: A junction end diverges from the germline sequence, so it may reflect a read error. The chain combines TRBV12-3 or TRBV12-4 with TRBJ1-2; D is possibly TRBD1 (5 bases). This CDR3 spans 14 amino acids. CDR3 in amino acids: CPSSPNGGTGGYTF. CDR3 nucleotide sequence: TGTCCCAGCAGCCCCAACGGGGGGACCGGGGGCTACACCTTC.

This clonotype was counted once. Since no conserved phenylalanine or tryptophan closes the CDR3, a read error is the likely cause. The CDR3 loop is CASSTAGVRTEQYL. The CDR3 DNA reads TGTGCCAGCAGCACCGCGGGAGTCAGAACCGAGCAGTACCTC. This chain connects TRBV12-3 or TRBV12-4 to TRBJ2-7; 7 bases align to TRBD2. The junction had 11 bases not matched to a gene; V was cut back by 6 bases and J by 6 bases. The CDR3 has 14 amino acids.